This passage covers 16 T cell receptor beta chains from one sample sequenced in a study of cytomegalovirus exposure and HLA in healthy donors. Amplification used 60 Vbeta primers and 13 Jbeta primers. Only in-frame clones appear in the TCRdb table, and some are missing; sequencing was by immunoSEQ multiplex PCR. The repertoire includes 130,000 to 150,000 clones, 60% to 85% of them detected once, and 10% to 15% sits in the top ten. The sample was PBMCs. These receptors all stem from a middle-aged man in good health and CMV-seropositive.

This clone has just one count. This chain connects TRBV7-9 to TRBJ2-5, with 7 positions matching TRBD2. V lost 5 bases, J lost 4 bases, and 7 bases stayed unmatched. The CDR3 contains 14 residues. CDR1 and CDR2 from the germline V gene are SEHNR and FQNEAQ (reference sequence). The CDR3 here is CASSGEGSPETQYF. CDR3 bases: TGTGCCAGCAGCGGGGAGGGGTCCCCAGAGACCCAGTACTTC.

This clone was observed a handful of times. The rearrangement joins TRBV11-2 to TRBJ2-6; D ambiguous. The germline CDR1 and CDR2 sequences are SGHAT and FQNNGV. Trimming left V 1 base short and J 4 bases short, with 11 bases between. The CDR3 has 16 residues. CDR3 nucleotides: TGTGCCAGCAGCTTAGGCCTGGTCTACGGGGCCAACGTCCTGACTTTC. Its translation: CASSLGLVYGANVLTF.

The gene calls are TRBV18 and TRBJ1-5, with 7 bases aligning to TRBD1. Germline V CDR1 and CDR2: KGHSH, LQKENI. V was pared by 4 bases and J by 2 bases, with 5 bases of the junction left unmatched. The CDR3 runs to 15 residues. CDR3 in DNA: TGTGCCAGCTCACGGGACCAGGGGGGCAATCAGCCCCAGCATTTT. Its protein is CASSRDQGGNQPQHF.

The chain is built from TRBV25-1 and TRBJ1-5; 7 bases are a match to TRBD1. Germline lookup yields CDR1 MGHDK and CDR2 SYGVNS. V shed 6 bases and J 4 bases; nucleotides not matched to a gene: 6. CDR3 length: 14 residues. The CDR3 is CASRGDSPNQPQHF. The CDR3 region has the DNA TGTGCCAGCAGGGGGGACAGCCCAAATCAGCCCCAGCATTTT.

The CDR3, as DNA: TGCGCCAGCAGCCAAGATACGACGGGACAAGAGACCCAGTACTTC. Residues: CASSQDTTGQETQYF. This chain connects TRBV4-1 to TRBJ2-5; D may be TRBD2 (5 bases). CDR1 MGHRA and CDR2 YSYEKL come from the germline V gene. CDR3 length: 15 amino acids. Trimming removed 0 bases from V and 2 bases from J, with 10 bases in between.

This rearrangement joins TRBV14 to TRBJ2-5; TRBD1 is a possible D gene (5 bases). The CDR3 has 14 residues. The V end lost 1 base, the J end lost 2 bases, and 8 bases lay between the germline ends. Germline V gene lookup returns CDR1 SGHDN and CDR2 FVKESK. The CDR3, as DNA: TGTGCCAGCAGCCAAGGCAGGGCTCAAGAGACCCAGTACTTC. This gives the protein CASSQGRAQETQYF.

The chain combines TRBV27 with TRBJ1-5; 10 positions match TRBD1. J gave up 5 bases and V 6 bases, and 7 bases lay outside the gene matches. The V gene's germline CDR1 is MNHEY and CDR2 SMNVEV (reference sequence). CDR3 size: 15 residues. The CDR3 here is CASRPTGGTHQPQHF. The CDR3, as DNA: TGTGCCAGCAGACCGACAGGGGGCACCCATCAGCCCCAGCATTTT.

CDR3 protein: CASSYIGGPLSDTQYF. CDR3 in DNA: TGTGCCAGCAGTTACATAGGGGGCCCACTTTCAGATACGCAGTATTTT. This rearrangement joins TRBV6-5 to TRBJ2-3, with 7 bases identical to TRBD1. The CDR3 extends over 16 amino acids. The germline V gene has CDR1 MNHEY and CDR2 SVGAGI. Trimming removed 2 bases from V and 4 bases from J; junction bases left unmatched: 9.

The chain uses TRBV19 and TRBJ2-3, with a tentative D call TRBD2 (6 bases). Deletions cut 7 bases from V and 0 bases from J, with 14 bases between. The CDR3 extends over 15 amino acids. CDR1 LNHDA and CDR2 SQIVND come from the germline V gene (reference sequence). CDR3 sequence reads: CASKSGGTSTDTQYF. The DNA of the CDR3 is TGTGCCAGTAAAAGTGGCGGGACTAGCACAGATACGCAGTATTTT.

This rearrangement joins TRBV5-1 to TRBJ1-1; 11 bases are shared with TRBD1. The CDR3 sequence is 18 residues long. Germline CDR1 and CDR2: SGHRS and YFSETQ. Trimming cost V 5 bases and J 1 base; bases outside gene matches: 13. This CDR3 is CASRETVSGTGGNTEAFF. CDR3 nucleotide sequence: TGCGCCAGCAGAGAGACCGTAAGCGGGACAGGGGGGAACACTGAAGCTTTCTTT. Variable domain in full (rest from reference TRBV5-1 and TRBJ1-1): KAGVTQTPRYLIKTRGQQVTLSCSPISGHRSVSWYQQTPGQGLQFLFEYFSETQRNKGNFPGRFSGRQFSNSRSEMNVSTLELGDSALYLCASRETVSGTGGNTEAFFGQGTRLTVV.

V and J are TRBV7-8 and TRBJ2-7; D is perhaps TRBD2 (7 bases). V gave up 5 bases and J gave up 3 bases, with 23 bases separating them. Germline assignment: CDR1 SGHVS and CDR2 FQNEAQ. The CDR3 loop spans 17 amino acids. The CDR3 protein is CASSPEGRGGALYEQYF. The CDR3 coding sequence is TGTGCCAGCAGCCCAGAGGGGAGGGGGGGGGCCCTCTACGAGCAGTACTTC.

The chain combines TRBV7-9 with TRBJ2-1, with no clear D. V lost 3 bases and J lost 7, with 7 bases in between. The V gene's germline CDR1 is SEHNR and CDR2 FQNEAQ (reference sequence). CDR3 size: 12 residues. CDR3 DNA: TGTGCCAGCAGCTTCGCCGGTAATGAGCAGTTCTTC. It yields the protein CASSFAGNEQFF.

The J gene is TRBJ2-5, the V gene TRBV10-3; tentative D call: TRBD2 (6 bases). The V gene lost 11 bases and the J gene lost 3 bases, with 10 bases spanning the gap. There are 11 residues in the CDR3. Per the germline V gene, CDR1 is ENHRY and CDR2 is SYGVKD. The CDR3 DNA follows: TGTGCCGCGCGGGAAGAAGAGACCCAGTACTTC. It codes for CAAREEETQYF.

V is TRBV7-8 and J is TRBJ2-3; TRBD2 agrees at 7 bases. Germline V gene lookup returns CDR1 SGHVS and CDR2 FQNEAQ. J lost 4 bases, V lost 3 bases, and 4 bases had no gene match. The length of the CDR3 is 14 residues. CDR3 sequence reads: CASSLREIADTQYF. The DNA of the CDR3 is TGTGCCAGCAGCTTGCGGGAGATTGCAGATACGCAGTATTTT. Looking up the rest from reference TRBV7-8 and TRBJ2-3 gives the full variable domain: GAGVSQSPRYKVAKRGQDVALRCDPISGHVSLFWYQQALGQGPEFLTYFQNEAQLDKSGLPSDRFFAERPEGSVSTLKIQRTQQEDSAVYLCASSLREIADTQYFGPGTRLTVL.

This clone was observed once. V is TRBV11-2 and J is TRBJ2-3; 7 nucleotides align to TRBD2. V shed 4 bases and J 2 bases; nucleotides not matched to a gene: 9. The germline V gene has CDR1 SGHAT and CDR2 FQNNGV. The CDR3 loop spans 16 amino acids. The CDR3 spells CASSSLGSGSTDTQYF. The DNA for the CDR3 is TGTGCCAGCAGCTCCCTAGGTAGCGGGTCCACAGATACGCAGTATTTT.

This chain connects TRBV6-1 to TRBJ2-1, with D possibly being TRBD2 (5 bases). Germline V CDR1 and CDR2: MNHNS, SASEGT. Deletions cut 4 bases from V and 8 bases from J, with 12 bases between. There are 13 residues in the CDR3. The CDR3 reads CASSARGGDEQFF. The CDR3 DNA is TGTGCCAGCAGTGCCCGGGGTGGGGATGAGCAGTTCTTC.